Listed below are T cell receptor beta chains from one sample, sequenced in a study of beta chain features in type 1 diabetes. TCRdb keeps only in-frame clones here, not all; method: immunoSEQ multiplex PCR. The data hold under 300,000 clones, with about 23% observed a single time. The sequenced sample consisted of naive CD4+ T cells from blood. The receptors here all came from a woman aged 25 to 39 with type 1 diabetes. The CDR3 runs from the conserved cysteine through the conserved F or W. A D gene is named only where the DNA matches it firmly. Size tells how often a clone was seen (once, few, many) or the class of an expanded clone, and some rows leave it out.

>-|-|TRBV9|TRBJ1-2
TGTGCCAGCAGCGTAAATCCGAAGGACGGGGACTCTGTCACCTTC
CASSVNPKDGDSVTF
>-|few|TRBV5-1|TRBJ2-1
TGCGCCAGCAGCTTGCCAGACAGATCGAGGTTCTTC
CASSLPDRSRFF
>-|-|TRBV4-1|TRBJ1-5
TGCGCCAGCAGCCAAGCATATACAGGGACCCAACCCCAGCATTTT
CASSQAYTGTQPQHF
>TRBD2|-|TRBV4-2|TRBJ2-5
TGTGCCAGCAGCCAAGGACTAGCGGGAGACGGGGAGACCCAGTACTTC
CASSQGLAGDGETQYF
>TRBD2|few|TRBV11-2|TRBJ2-4
TGTGCCAGCAGCTTGGGGTCTAGCGGGAGATTAAACATTCAGTACTTC
CASSLGSSGRLNIQYF
>-|-|TRBV7-8|TRBJ2-4
TGTGCCAGCAGCCGACAGGATGGGAACATTCAGTACTTC
CASSRQDGNIQYF
>TRBD1|few|TRBV15|TRBJ1-2
TGTGCCACCAGCATCGGACAGGGGCACAACTATGGCTACACCTTC
CATSIGQGHNYGYTF
>TRBD2|-|TRBV5-6|TRBJ2-1
TGTGCCAGCAGCGGGACTAGCGGCAATGAGCAGTTCTTC
CASSGTSGNEQFF
>TRBD1|-|TRBV5-4|TRBJ2-7
TGTGCCAGCAGCCCTAACAGGGGGGCCTACGAGCAGTACTTC
CASSPNRGAYEQYF
>TRBD2|-|TRBV30|TRBJ2-1
TGTGCCTGGAGTGTGCCCGGGACTAGCGGGACGAGCTCCTACAATGAGCAGTTCTTC
CAWSVPGTSGTSSYNEQFF
>-|-|TRBV23-1|TRBJ2-7
TGCGCCAGCAGTCAATCGTCGTACGAGCAGTACTTC
CASSQSSYEQYF
>-|-|TRBV29-1|TRBJ1-3
TGCAGCGCCGTTTTTTGGGGACTCTCTGGAAACACCATATATTTT
CSAVFWGLSGNTIYF
>TRBD2|-|TRBV7-2|TRBJ2-1
TGTGCCAGCAGCTTAGCAGCTAGCGGGACCTACAATGAGCAGTTCTTC
CASSLAASGTYNEQFF
>TRBD2|-|TRBV2|TRBJ2-5
TGTGCCAGCAGTCCGACTAGCGGGGTGTGGACCCAGTACTTC
CASSPTSGVWTQYF
>-|-|TRBV28|TRBJ2-1
TGTGCCAGCCGAGACTACAATGAGCAGTTCTTC
CASRDYNEQFF
>TRBD1|-|TRBV28|TRBJ1-4
TGTGCCAGCAGTTTGGGACAGTTACGAGAAAAACTGTTTTTT
CASSLGQLREKLFF
>TRBD1|few|TRBV29-1|TRBJ1-2
TGCAGCGTTGAGAATCAGGGGGCCTATGGCTACACCTTC
CSVENQGAYGYTF
>TRBD1|-|TRBV7-2|TRBJ1-2
TGTGCCAGCAGTAAAGGACAGGGATATGGCTACACCTTC
CASSKGQGYGYTF
>TRBD1|few|TRBV9|TRBJ2-7
TGTGCCAGCAGCGTAGCCCCAGGGGGTTCCTACGAGCAGTACTTC
CASSVAPGGSYEQYF
>TRBD2|few|TRBV9|TRBJ2-5
TGTGCCAGCAGCGCGGGACTAGCGCTGGGCCAGTACTTC
CASSAGLALGQYF
>TRBD1|-|TRBV6-5|TRBJ2-3
TGTGCCAGCAGTTACTCATCCGGACAGGGAACAGATACGCAGTATTTT
CASSYSSGQGTDTQYF
>TRBD2|-|TRBV7-3|TRBJ2-3
TGTGCCAGCAGCCTCGGGAGGGCCGGAGATACGCAGTATTTT
CASSLGRAGDTQYF
>TRBD1|-|TRBV5-1|TRBJ1-1
TGCGCCAGCAGCTTGGGGACAGGCGAAGCTTTCTTT
CASSLGTGEAFF
>TRBD1|-|TRBV30|TRBJ2-7
TGTGCCTGGACGGACAGGGCGCTATACGAGCAGTACTTC
CAWTDRALYEQYF
>-|-|TRBV7-9|TRBJ1-2
TGTGCCAGCAGCTTAGCCGGGAACTATGGCTACACCTTC
CASSLAGNYGYTF
>TRBD2|few|TRBV29-1|TRBJ2-1
TGCAGCGTTGAGCGACTAGCGGGAGGCAGCTCCTACAATGAGCAGTTCTTC
CSVERLAGGSSYNEQFF
>TRBD1|-|TRBV30|TRBJ1-1
TGTGCCTGGAGCGACTGGACAGGGTTGAACACTGAAGCTTTCTTT
CAWSDWTGLNTEAFF
>-|few|TRBV6-5|TRBJ2-3
TGTGCCAGCAGTTGGAGTGGCACAGATACGCAGTATTTT
CASSWSGTDTQYF
>TRBD1|once|TRBV9|TRBJ2-5
TGTGCCAGCAGCGTAACAGGGGAACAAGAGACCCAGTACTTC
CASSVTGEQETQYF
>TRBD1|-|TRBV4-1|TRBJ1-2
TGCGCCAGCAGCCAACCTGGGACAGGGAATAAGTATGGCTACACCTTC
CASSQPGTGNKYGYTF